This T cell receptor beta chain was identified during a study of CD8 T cells in Susac syndrome. Reverse transcription used about 0.5 to 1 ug RNA and random hexamers. TCRdb reprocessed the immunoSEQ multiplex PCR reads via MiXCR and lists one record per CDR3 protein. The table lists 300,000 to 350,000 distinct CDR3 sequences, 92% of them singletons. Looked up from germline, CDR1 is SGDLS and CDR2 is YYNGEE. The CDR3 covers 14 residues. Unmatched junction bases numbered 3, after V lost 1 base and J lost 6 bases. The T cells that were sequenced for TCR beta were CD8+ and CD4+ cells from blood. This sequence originates from a human donor with multiple sclerosis. Material for sequencing was CD4+ T cells from PBMCs. V usage is TRBV9 and J usage is TRBJ2-1, with 8 nucleotides matching TRBD2. CDR3 sequence: CASSVSGSTNEQFF. The CDR3 region has the DNA TGTGCCAGCAGCGTAAGCGGGAGTACCAATGAGCAGTTCTTC.